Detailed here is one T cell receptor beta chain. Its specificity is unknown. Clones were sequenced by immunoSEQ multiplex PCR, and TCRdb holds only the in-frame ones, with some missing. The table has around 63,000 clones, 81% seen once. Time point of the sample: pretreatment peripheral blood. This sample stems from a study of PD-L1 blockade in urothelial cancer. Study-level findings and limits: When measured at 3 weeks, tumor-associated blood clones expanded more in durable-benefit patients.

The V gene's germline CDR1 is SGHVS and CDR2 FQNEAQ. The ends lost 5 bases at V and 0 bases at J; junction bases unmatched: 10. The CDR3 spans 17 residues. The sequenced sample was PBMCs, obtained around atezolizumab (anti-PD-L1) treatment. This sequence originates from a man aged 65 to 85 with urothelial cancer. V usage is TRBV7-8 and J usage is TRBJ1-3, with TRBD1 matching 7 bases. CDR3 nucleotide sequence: TGTGCCAGCAGCCCAGCCCCGGGACAGAGCTCTGGAAACACCATATATTTT. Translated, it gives CASSPAPGQSSGNTIYF.